These 10 T cell receptor beta chains originate from one sample sequenced in a study of Graves' ophthalmopathy and Graves' hyperthyroidism. Amplification of the TCR beta CDR3 regions used RNA transcripts (as template). Second-round multiplex PCR followed a first-round RT-PCR using HTBI primers. A single record per CDR3 protein comes from TCRdb applying MiXCR to the multiplex PCR reads. Of some 350,000 distinct CDR3 sequences in the sample, about a sixth were seen once. Input material: peripheral blood. Receptors were obtained from an adult woman with stable Graves' hyperthyroidism.

The chain employs TRBV28 and TRBJ2-7, with a tentative D call TRBD2 (5 bases). Germline-derived CDR1 and CDR2 are MDHEN and SYDVKM. The CDR3 runs to 13 residues. V was shortened by 4 bases and J by 7 bases, with 14 bases between the two germline ends. The CDR3 here is CASSSHQLGEQYF. Written as DNA, the CDR3 is TGTGCCAGCAGTTCCCATCAACTAGGGGAGCAGTACTTC.

The CDR3 loop is CASSPRGRAYLSGANVLTF. In nucleotides, the CDR3 is TGTGCCAGCAGCCCACGGGGCAGGGCCTACCTCTCTGGGGCCAACGTCCTGACTTTC. The gene calls are TRBV2 and TRBJ2-6; D possibly matches TRBD1 or TRBD2 (5 bases each). Trimming took off 6 bases at V and 0 bases at J, with 21 bases between the two ends. Germline CDR1 is SNHLY and CDR2 is FYNNEI. The CDR3 has 19 amino acids.

This clonotype was counted ten times or more. The chain combines TRBV6-2 or TRBV6-3 with TRBJ1-3; D perhaps matches TRBD1 (5 bases). Trimming left V 8 bases short and J 0 bases short, with 23 bases between. The CDR3 runs 18 residues. The germline V gene encodes CDR1 MNHEY and CDR2 SVGEGT. In DNA, the CDR3 is TGTGCCAGCCGGGGGGGGGATACAGGCGTTCACTCTGGAAACACCATATATTTT. As protein: CASRGGDTGVHSGNTIYF.

This clonotype appeared many times. The genes are TRBV25-1 and TRBJ1-2; perhaps TRBD1 as D (5 bases). Deletions cut 8 bases from V and 2 bases from J, with 12 bases between. The length of the CDR3 is 13 residues. Germline CDR1 reads MGHDK; CDR2 reads SYGVNS. For the CDR3, the DNA is TGTGCCAGCTCCCACCCAGGGAACTATGGCTACACCTTC. This encodes CASSHPGNYGYTF.

The V gene is TRBV2, the J gene TRBJ1-5, with D possibly matching TRBD1 (6 bases). The ends were cut back, 1 base at V and 4 bases at J, with 14 bases in the middle. Per the germline V gene, CDR1 is SNHLY and CDR2 is FYNNEI. The CDR3 is made up of 16 amino acids. CDR3: CASSEVGGLGNQPQHF. Written as DNA, the CDR3 is TGTGCCAGCAGTGAAGTCGGGGGGCTGGGTAATCAGCCCCAGCATTTT. Filled out from reference TRBV2 and TRBJ1-5, the complete variable domain reads EPEVTQTPSHQVTQMGQEVILRCVPISNHLYFYWYRQILGQKVEFLVSFYNNEISEKSEIFDDQFSVERPDGSNFTLKIRSTKLEDSAMYFCASSEVGGLGNQPQHFGDGTRLSIL.

This clonotype was seen at least ten times. This CDR3 is CASSPISGSVTGELFF. In DNA, the CDR3 is TGTGCCAGCAGTCCCATCAGCGGGAGTGTGACCGGGGAGCTGTTTTTT. This chain uses TRBV27 with TRBJ2-2; 8 bases agree with TRBD2. Germline V gene data show CDR1 as MNHEY and CDR2 as SMNVEV (reference sequence). V shed 5 bases, J shed 5 bases, and the junction held 10 bases outside the gene matches. The CDR3 loop spans 16 amino acids.

This clonotype was found many times. A junction end diverges from the germline sequence, so it may reflect a read error. The CDR3 region has the DNA TGTGCCAGCGGGGATGGTCGGTCCCGAAACATTAAGTACTTC. This codes for CASGDGRSRNIKYF. This chain uses TRBV6-2 or TRBV6-3 with TRBJ2-4; D remains ambiguous. Looked up from germline, CDR1 is MNHEY and CDR2 is SVGEGT. This CDR3 contains 14 residues.

This chain links TRBV19 with TRBJ1-5; TRBD1 might be the D (5 bases). The CDR3 runs 14 residues. Per the germline V gene, CDR1 is LNHDA and CDR2 is SQIVND (reference sequence). Trimming shortened V by 3 bases and J by 7 bases, and 13 bases separated the two germline ends. The CDR3 spells CASSILGVWQPQHF. CDR3 nucleotides: TGTGCCAGTAGTATTTTGGGGGTTTGGCAGCCCCAGCATTTT. Full variable domain (outside the CDR3, taken from reference TRBV19 and TRBJ1-5): DGGITQSPKYLFRKEGQNVTLSCEQNLNHDAMYWYRQDPGQGLRLIYYSQIVNDFQKGDIAEGYSVSREKKESFPLTVTSAQKNPTAFYLCASSILGVWQPQHFGDGTRLSIL.

This clonotype was counted ten times or more. V usage is TRBV25-1 and J usage is TRBJ2-5; TRBD1 matches 8 bases. The CDR3 extends over 14 amino acids. Per the germline V gene, CDR1 is MGHDK and CDR2 is SYGVNS. Unmatched junction bases numbered 9, after V lost 5 bases and J lost 7 bases. CDR3 in DNA: TGTGCCAGCAGTTCCGGGACAGGCGGATGGACCCAGTACTTC. Translating it yields CASSSGTGGWTQYF.

This clonotype was observed at least ten times. V is TRBV4-1 and J is TRBJ2-4; 9 bases line up with TRBD2. The CDR3 runs 18 residues. Germline V CDR1 and CDR2: MGHRA, YSYEKL. V trimming: 1 base; J trimming: 3 bases; junction bases outside the gene matches: 10. The CDR3 protein is CASSQGASGRLVKNIQYF. In DNA, the CDR3 is TGCGCCAGCAGCCAAGGGGCCAGCGGGAGGTTAGTCAAAAACATTCAGTACTTC.